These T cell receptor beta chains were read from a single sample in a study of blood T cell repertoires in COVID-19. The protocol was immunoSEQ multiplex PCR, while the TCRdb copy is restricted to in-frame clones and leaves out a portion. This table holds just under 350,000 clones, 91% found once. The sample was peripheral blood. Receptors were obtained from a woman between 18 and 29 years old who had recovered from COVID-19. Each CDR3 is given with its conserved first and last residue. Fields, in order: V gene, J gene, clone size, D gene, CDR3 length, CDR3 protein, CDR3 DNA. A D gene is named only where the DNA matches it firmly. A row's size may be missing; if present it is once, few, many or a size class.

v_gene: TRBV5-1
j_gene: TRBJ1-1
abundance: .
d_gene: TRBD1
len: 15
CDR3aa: CASSFGQGLNTEAFF
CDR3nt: TGCGCCAGCAGCTTCGGACAGGGTCTGAACACTGAAGCTTTCTTT

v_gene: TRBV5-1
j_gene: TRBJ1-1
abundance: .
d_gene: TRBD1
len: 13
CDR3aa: CASSEQGFPEAFF
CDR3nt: TGCGCCAGCAGCGAACAGGGGTTCCCTGAAGCTTTCTTT

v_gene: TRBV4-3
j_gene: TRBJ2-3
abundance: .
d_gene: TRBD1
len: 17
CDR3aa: CASSQTWTGGITDTQYF
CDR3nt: TGCGCCAGCAGCCAAACGTGGACAGGGGGCATCACAGATACGCAGTATTTT

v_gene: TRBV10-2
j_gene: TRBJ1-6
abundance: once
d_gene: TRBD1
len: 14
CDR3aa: CASTQRQGGSPLHF
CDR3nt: TGCGCCAGCACGCAGAGACAGGGGGGCTCACCCCTCCACTTT

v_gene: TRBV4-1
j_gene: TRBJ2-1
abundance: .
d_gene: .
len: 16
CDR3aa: CASSQVPVPTGNEQFF
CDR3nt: TGCGCCAGCAGCCAAGTCCCCGTCCCCACAGGCAATGAGCAGTTCTTC

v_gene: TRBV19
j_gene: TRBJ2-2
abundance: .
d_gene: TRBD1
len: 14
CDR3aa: CASSRTGYTGELFF
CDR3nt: TGTGCCAGTAGTCGGACAGGGTACACCGGGGAGCTGTTTTTT

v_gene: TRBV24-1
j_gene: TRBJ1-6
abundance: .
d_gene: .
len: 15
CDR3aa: CATSDGGTYNSPLHF
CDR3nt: TGTGCCACCAGTGACGGAGGGACCTATAATTCACCCCTCCACTTT

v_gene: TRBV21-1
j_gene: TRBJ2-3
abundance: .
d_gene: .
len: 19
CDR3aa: CASSKVRALSGSRSDTQYF
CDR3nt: TGTGCCAGCAGCAAAGTAAGAGCCCTTAGCGGGAGTCGATCAGATACGCAGTATTTT

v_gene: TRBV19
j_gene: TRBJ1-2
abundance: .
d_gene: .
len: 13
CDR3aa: CASRQTRIYGYTF
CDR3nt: TGTGCCAGTAGGCAGACAAGAATCTATGGCTACACCTTC

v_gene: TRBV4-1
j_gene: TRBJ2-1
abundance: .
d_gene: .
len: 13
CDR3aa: CASSLTGSYEQFF
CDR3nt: TGCGCCAGCAGCCTTACAGGGTCATATGAGCAGTTCTTC

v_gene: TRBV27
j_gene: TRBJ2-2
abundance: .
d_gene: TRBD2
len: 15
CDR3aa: CASSLLSTSAGELFF
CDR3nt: TGTGCCAGCAGTTTATTGTCCACTAGCGCCGGGGAGCTGTTTTTT

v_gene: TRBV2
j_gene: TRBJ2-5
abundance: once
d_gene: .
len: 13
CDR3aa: CASRGLLQETQYF
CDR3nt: TGTGCCAGCAGAGGACTCCTCCAAGAGACCCAGTACTTC

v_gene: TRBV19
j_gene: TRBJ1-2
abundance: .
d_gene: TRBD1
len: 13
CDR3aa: CASSIDRDHGYTF
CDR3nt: TGTGCCAGTAGTATTGACAGGGACCATGGCTACACCTTC

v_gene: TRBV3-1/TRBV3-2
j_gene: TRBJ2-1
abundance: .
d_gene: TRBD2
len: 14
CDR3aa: CASTREVDNNEQFF
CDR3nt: TGTGCCAGCACCCGGGAGGTGGACAACAATGAGCAGTTCTTC

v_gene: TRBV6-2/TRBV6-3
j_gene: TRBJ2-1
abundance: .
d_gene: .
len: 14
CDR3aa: CASSYSEIINEQFF
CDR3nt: TGTGCCAGCAGTTACTCCGAGATTATCAATGAGCAGTTCTTC